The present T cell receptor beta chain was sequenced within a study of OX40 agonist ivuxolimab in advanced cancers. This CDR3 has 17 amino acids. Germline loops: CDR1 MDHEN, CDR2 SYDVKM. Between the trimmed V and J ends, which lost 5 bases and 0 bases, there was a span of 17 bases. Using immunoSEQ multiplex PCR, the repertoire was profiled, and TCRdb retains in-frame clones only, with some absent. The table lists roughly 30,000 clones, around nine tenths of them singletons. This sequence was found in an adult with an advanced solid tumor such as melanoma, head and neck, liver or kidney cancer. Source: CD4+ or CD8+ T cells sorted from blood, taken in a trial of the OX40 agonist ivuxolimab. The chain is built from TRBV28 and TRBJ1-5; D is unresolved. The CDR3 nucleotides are TGTGCCAGCAGTCGACCGCTACATAAGAATAGCAATCAGCCCCAGCATTTT. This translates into CASSRPLHKNSNQPQHF.